One sample yielded the 10 T cell receptor beta chains listed below, sequenced in a study of shared T cell receptors in the human thymus. Libraries were prepared by immunoSEQ multiplex PCR; TCRdb keeps only in-frame clonotypes and omits some of them. The sample has hundreds of thousands of clones, 95% seen once. Specimen: thymocytes. The receptors shown here come from a human donor.

This clone was detected once. The genes are TRBV19 and TRBJ2-7, with a possible D match to TRBD2 (5 bases). This CDR3 is 14 amino acids long. CDR1 and CDR2 (germline): LNHDA, SQIVND (reference sequence). V lost 7 bases and J lost 6, with 19 bases in between. CDR3 protein: CASTLGLASREQYF. Written as DNA, the CDR3 is TGTGCCAGTACCCTCGGGCTAGCATCGCGCGAGCAGTACTTC.

The V and J genes are TRBV28 and TRBJ1-1, with D perhaps matching TRBD1 (6 bases). Germline V gene sequence: CDR1 MDHEN, CDR2 SYDVKM. V was clipped by 7 bases and J by 0 bases, with 15 bases between them. The CDR3 loop spans 15 amino acids. CDR3 sequence: CASTTQGRLNTEAFF. The CDR3 bases are TGTGCCAGCACCACGCAGGGGCGGTTGAACACTGAAGCTTTCTTT.

The V gene is TRBV28, the J gene TRBJ1-5; perhaps TRBD1 as D (5 bases). This CDR3 is 19 amino acids long. Germline V gene lookup returns CDR1 MDHEN and CDR2 SYDVKM. V gave up 2 bases and J gave up 0 bases, with 20 bases separating them. The CDR3 is CASSLSGTDDAISNQPQHF. As DNA, the CDR3 is TGTGCCAGCAGTTTAAGTGGGACCGACGATGCGATTAGCAATCAGCCCCAGCATTTT.

The chain links TRBV29-1 to TRBJ2-6; D is possibly TRBD1 or TRBD2 (5 bases each). The germline V gene encodes CDR1 SQVTM and CDR2 ANQGSEA. The CDR3 contains 16 residues. Trimming left V 4 bases short and J 2 bases short, with 15 bases between. The CDR3, as DNA: TGCAGCGTTGGGGGGACCCCCCAGGCTGGGGCCAACGTCCTGACTTTC. Translating gives CSVGGTPQAGANVLTF.

CDR3 sequence (DNA): TGCGCCAGCAGCCAAGCTAGCGGGAGGGGGAATGAGCAGTTCTTC. Its translation: CASSQASGRGNEQFF. The chain employs TRBV4-3 and TRBJ2-1; 12 bases match TRBD2. V shed 1 base, J shed 7 bases, and the junction held 2 bases outside the gene matches. The length of the CDR3 is 15 residues. Germline-derived CDR1 and CDR2 are LGHNA and YSLEER.

This clone is a singleton in its sample. V gene TRBV27 combines with J gene TRBJ2-1; 7 nucleotides agree with TRBD2. The CDR3 runs to 16 residues. Looked up from germline, CDR1 is MNHEY and CDR2 is SMNVEV (reference sequence). V gave up 5 bases and J gave up 2 bases; unmatched junction bases: 9. The CDR3 is CASSGEGRSTYNEQFF. CDR3 nucleotide sequence: TGTGCCAGCAGTGGGGAGGGTAGAAGTACCTACAATGAGCAGTTCTTC.

The rearrangement uses TRBV30 and TRBJ2-5; D is uncertain. Germline CDR1 reads GTSNPN; CDR2 reads SVGIG (reference sequence). V shed 5 bases and J shed 2 bases, with 3 bases lying between them. CDR3 length: 10 residues. CDR3 region: CAWAQETQYF. In DNA, the CDR3 is TGTGCCTGGGCGCAAGAGACCCAGTACTTC.

This rearrangement joins TRBV7-6 to TRBJ1-1, with TRBD1 as a possible D gene (6 bases). This CDR3 region has 13 residues. The V gene lost 2 bases and the J gene lost 5 bases, with 9 bases spanning the gap. CDR1 is SGHVS and CDR2 is FNYEAQ in the germline V gene. The CDR3 region has the DNA TGTGCCAGCAGCTTACAGGGGATGACTGAAGCTTTCTTT. Translating it yields CASSLQGMTEAFF. The full variable domain, rest sourced from reference TRBV7-6 and TRBJ1-1, is GAGVSQSPRYKVTKRGQDVALRCDPISGHVSLYWYRQALGQGPEFLTYFNYEAQQDKSGLPNDRFSAERPEGSISTLTIQRTEQRDSAMYRCASSLQGMTEAFFGQGTRLTVV.

The chain uses TRBV2 and TRBJ2-7; 10 positions match TRBD1. V was clipped by 5 bases and J by 2 bases; unmatched bases: 9. The CDR3 runs to 16 residues. Germline V lookup: CDR1 SNHLY, CDR2 FYNNEI. CDR3 nucleotide sequence: TGTGCCAGCAGTCCCGGGACAGGGGACCTTCCCTACGAGCAGTACTTC. The encoded protein is CASSPGTGDLPYEQYF.

The chain uses TRBV18 and TRBJ1-1, with 10 nucleotides matching TRBD1. Germline assignment: CDR1 KGHSH and CDR2 LQKENI. Trimming took 3 bases from V and 3 from J; bases not matched to a gene: 7. The length of the CDR3 is 16 residues. CDR3 amino acids: CASSPGQGGTDTEAFF. The CDR3 DNA reads TGTGCCAGCTCACCCGGACAGGGGGGGACGGACACTGAAGCTTTCTTT.